These 28 T cell receptor beta chains were sequenced from one sample in a study of blood T cell repertoires in COVID-19. This table comes from immunoSEQ multiplex PCR, and its TCRdb copy is limited to in-frame clones, with some not included. The sample yields 200,000 to 250,000 clones, about nine tenths seen once. Specimen: PBMCs or T cells enriched from blood (not recorded which). The receptors derive from a woman aged 45-59 years in a cohort exposed to, infected with or recovered from COVID-19 (not recorded which).

This clone was seen just once. The gene calls are TRBV7-2 and TRBJ2-7; D unclear. Germline CDR1 reads SGHTA; CDR2 reads FQGNSA. With 0 bases removed from V and 5 bases from J, the gap between germline ends came to 11 bases. The CDR3 is made up of 14 amino acids. CDR3 loop: CASSLAVNSNEQYF. The CDR3 bases are TGTGCCAGCAGCTTAGCGGTGAACTCAAACGAGCAGTACTTC.

This clone came up once. The genes are TRBV7-2 and TRBJ2-2, with 9 bases fitting TRBD2. CDR3 length: 16 amino acids. Germline CDR1 SGHTA, CDR2 FQGNSA. V shed 3 bases, J shed 7 bases, and the junction held 9 bases outside the gene matches. The CDR3 is CASSLRAGGGGGELFF. The CDR3 DNA follows: TGTGCCAGCAGCTTGAGAGCGGGGGGCGGTGGCGGGGAGCTGTTTTTT.

The chain couples TRBV4-3 to TRBJ1-5; D is uncertain. The CDR3 covers 13 residues. CDR1 LGHNA and CDR2 YSLEER come from the germline V gene. Trimming cost V 2 bases and J 7 bases, with 9 bases left between them. The CDR3 DNA is TGCGCCAGCAGCCAATCTCAGGCCCAGCCCCAGCATTTT. It translates to CASSQSQAQPQHF.

This clone was observed at least ten times. The chain combines TRBV12-3 or TRBV12-4 with TRBJ2-4; D might be TRBD2 (5 bases). V shed 3 bases and J shed 7 bases, with 7 bases lying between them. The CDR3 is 12 amino acids. The DNA for the CDR3 is TGTGCCAGCAGTTTCGGGGAGAACATTCAGTACTTC. It yields the protein CASSFGENIQYF.

The chain employs TRBV6-5 and TRBJ2-5, with D perhaps TRBD1 (5 bases). The germline V and J ends were trimmed by 6 bases and 4 bases, with 18 bases remaining between them. The CDR3 covers 15 residues. Germline lookup yields CDR1 MNHEY and CDR2 SVGAGI. CDR3: CASRQGTLRSETQYF. The CDR3 nucleotides read TGTGCCAGCAGGCAGGGTACGTTGCGGTCAGAGACCCAGTACTTC.

The rearrangement joins TRBV5-1 to TRBJ2-7; 7 bases are shared with TRBD1. The CDR3 spans 14 residues. Germline CDR1 and CDR2: SGHRS and YFSETQ. J was trimmed by 2 bases and V by 3 bases; bases with no gene match: 5. This CDR3 is CASSSQDRPYEQYF. DNA for the CDR3: TGCGCCAGCAGCTCCCAGGACAGGCCCTACGAGCAGTACTTC.

Here the CDR3 reads CASSETDTDTQYF. In nucleotides, the CDR3 is TGTGCCAGTAGTGAGACAGACACAGATACGCAGTATTTT. The gene calls are TRBV19 and TRBJ2-3; possibly TRBD1 for D (5 bases). The CDR3 consists of 13 residues. V was clipped by 5 bases and J by 2 bases, with 8 bases between them. Germline-derived CDR1 and CDR2 are LNHDA and SQIVND (reference sequence).

The V and J genes are TRBV6-4 and TRBJ1-1; D is perhaps TRBD1 (5 bases). Germline V lookup: CDR1 MRHNA, CDR2 SNTAGT. V was trimmed by 6 bases and J by 4 bases, leaving 12 bases between them. CDR3 length: 13 amino acids. In DNA form, the CDR3 reads TGTGCCAGCAGCGCAGGGTACGGCACTGAAGCTTTCTTT. Protein: CASSAGYGTEAFF.

As to this clone: The junction differs from germline at one of its ends, possibly a read error. The rearrangement joins TRBV2 to TRBJ1-1; D is ambiguous. This CDR3 spans 12 amino acids. The germline V gene encodes CDR1 SNHLY and CDR2 FYNNEI. CDR3 region: CASSESDTEAFF. In nucleotides, the CDR3 is TGTGCTAGCAGTGAATCGGACACTGAAGCTTTCTTT. The whole variable domain, filled in from reference TRBV2 and TRBJ1-1, reads EPEVTQTPSHQVTQMGQEVILRCVPISNHLYFYWYRQILGQKVEFLVSFYNNEISEKSEIFDDQFSVERPDGSNFTLKIRSTKLEDSAMYFCASSESDTEAFFGQGTRLTVV.

This rearrangement joins TRBV7-9 to TRBJ1-1, with 8 bases matching TRBD1. The CDR3 contains 16 residues. Germline lookup yields CDR1 SEHNR and CDR2 FQNEAQ (reference sequence). J was trimmed by 2 bases and V by 5 bases; bases with no gene match: 10. CDR3 residues: CASSPSRQGRNTEAFF. The CDR3 region has the DNA TGTGCCAGCAGCCCTTCTAGACAGGGGCGAAACACTGAAGCTTTCTTT.

This clone was picked up a small number of times. V gene TRBV18 combines with J gene TRBJ1-2; D ambiguous. The CDR3 contains 15 residues. Germline CDR1 reads KGHSH; CDR2 reads LQKENI. V was clipped by 2 bases and J by 0 bases, with 10 bases between them. Here the CDR3 DNA reads TGTGCCAGCTCACCAGTCTCTCAGGCTAACTATGGCTACACCTTC. Its translation: CASSPVSQANYGYTF. The variable domain in full, with the rest retrieved from reference TRBV18 and TRBJ1-2, is NAGVMQNPRHLVRRRGQEARLRCSPMKGHSHVYWYRQLPEEGLKFMVYLQKENIIDESGMPKERFSAEFPKEGPSILRIQQVVRGDSAAYFCASSPVSQANYGYTFGSGTRLTVV.

The chain has TRBV4-3 and TRBJ1-2; a weak D match, TRBD1 (6 bases). CDR3 length equals 16 residues. Germline values: CDR1 LGHNA, CDR2 YSLEER. Trimming removed 0 bases from V and 4 bases from J, with 15 bases in between. This CDR3 is CASSQDHGGRFYGYTF. The CDR3, as DNA: TGCGCCAGCAGCCAAGATCACGGGGGGCGCTTCTATGGCTACACCTTC.

This sequence joins TRBV2 and TRBJ1-1, with D uncertain. Trimming removed 9 bases at V and 4 bases at J, with 12 bases between. This CDR3 has 12 residues. The germline CDR1 and CDR2 sequences are SNHLY and FYNNEI. CDR3 sequence: CARRTTGTEAFF. The DNA of the CDR3 is TGTGCCAGGAGAACTACCGGCACTGAAGCTTTCTTT.

Of note for this clone: Distinct nucleotide sequences in the sample also encode this CDR3. J is TRBJ2-5 and V is TRBV5-1; no clear D gene. The CDR3 covers 12 residues. Germline values: CDR1 SGHRS, CDR2 YFSETQ. Trimming shortened V by 0 bases and J by 4 bases, and 4 bases separated the two germline ends. CDR3 DNA: TGCGCCAGCAGCTTGGCCCGAGAGACCCAGTACTTC. Its protein is CASSLARETQYF.

This sequence joins TRBV7-2 and TRBJ2-5, with D possibly TRBD2 on 5 matching bases. The germline V and J ends were trimmed by 2 bases and 4 bases, with 14 bases remaining between them. The CDR3 is 15 residues long. Germline CDR1 reads SGHTA; CDR2 reads FQGNSA. The CDR3 coding sequence is TGTGCCAGCAGCTTACAAGCGGTAGGCGGAGAGACCCAGTACTTC. Translation gives CASSLQAVGGETQYF.

The gene calls are TRBV4-1 and TRBJ2-4; D is ambiguous. From germline, CDR1 is MGHRA and CDR2 YSYEKL. The CDR3 is 12 residues long. V gave up 5 bases and J gave up 13 bases, with 15 bases separating them. CDR3 nucleotide sequence: TGCGCCAGCAGCTTAACAGATTCCCCACAGTACTTC. Its protein product is CASSLTDSPQYF.

The chain is built from TRBV4-1 and TRBJ1-4; maybe TRBD1 (5 bases). Trimming left V 3 bases short and J 5 bases short, with 13 bases between. Germline-derived CDR1 and CDR2 are MGHRA and YSYEKL. The CDR3 sequence is 15 residues long. The CDR3 DNA follows: TGCGCCAGCAGCCAGCCGGCAGGGAGGAATGAAAAACTGTTTTTT. It codes for CASSQPAGRNEKLFF.

The gene calls are TRBV11-3 and TRBJ2-7, with 11 positions matching TRBD1. The ends lost 4 bases at V and 7 bases at J; junction bases unmatched: 6. This CDR3 comprises 14 residues. From germline, CDR1 is SGHNT and CDR2 YENEEA. The CDR3 nucleotides are TGTGCCAGCAGCTCTGGACAGGGGGCATGGGAGCAGTACTTC. Translated, it gives CASSSGQGAWEQYF.

The V call is TRBV7-9, the J call TRBJ1-3; TRBD1 is a possible D gene (5 bases). The CDR3 is 15 amino acids. Germline V gene sequence: CDR1 SEHNR, CDR2 FQNEAQ (reference sequence). V shed 4 bases and J shed 0 bases, with 10 bases lying between them. CDR3 region: CASSSTADSGNTIYF. Written as DNA, the CDR3 is TGTGCCAGCAGCTCGACAGCCGACTCTGGAAACACCATATATTTT.

This clone occurred once. The chain combines TRBV20-1 with TRBJ2-5, with D possibly being TRBD2 (6 bases). Germline CDR1 and CDR2: DFQATT and SNEGSKA (reference sequence). Trimming pared 3 bases from V and 1 base from J, leaving 12 bases between. CDR3 size: 14 residues. CDR3 coding DNA: TGCAGTGCTAGTAAGGCGGGGACCCAAGAGACCCAGTACTTC. Encoded protein: CSASKAGTQETQYF.

The chain links TRBV5-1 to TRBJ1-1; 10 bases line up with TRBD1. CDR1 is SGHRS, CDR2 YFSETQ, per germline. V shed 5 bases, J shed 4 bases, and the junction held 8 bases outside the gene matches. This CDR3 comprises 15 residues. Here the CDR3 reads CASRPAGTGVTEAFF. As DNA, the CDR3 is TGCGCCAGCAGACCTGCCGGGACAGGGGTCACTGAAGCTTTCTTT.

The rearrangement joins TRBV19 to TRBJ2-5; TRBD2 aligns across 12 bases. The V gene end was trimmed by 1 base and the J gene end by 6 bases; junction bases not matched to a gene: 9. This CDR3 comprises 17 residues. The germline CDR1 and CDR2 sequences are LNHDA and SQIVND (reference sequence). CDR3 sequence: CASSIGLLAGGQKTQYF. The CDR3 DNA follows: TGTGCCAGTAGTATAGGATTACTAGCGGGGGGTCAGAAGACCCAGTACTTC. The variable domain in full, completed from reference TRBV19 and TRBJ2-5, reads DGGITQSPKYLFRKEGQNVTLSCEQNLNHDAMYWYRQDPGQGLRLIYYSQIVNDFQKGDIAEGYSVSREKKESFPLTVTSAQKNPTAFYLCASSIGLLAGGQKTQYFGPGTRLLVL.

V and J are TRBV2 and TRBJ2-1, with 10 bases aligning to TRBD2. The V and J ends lost 3 bases and 9 bases, in that order; junction bases with no gene match: 14. CDR3 size: 17 residues. Germline-derived CDR1 and CDR2 are SNHLY and FYNNEI. The DNA for the CDR3 is TGTGCCAGCAGTGATACTAGCGGGGCGATTTCTCGGGGTGAGCAGTTCTTC. Protein sequence: CASSDTSGAISRGEQFF. Variable domain in full (rest from reference TRBV2 and TRBJ2-1): EPEVTQTPSHQVTQMGQEVILRCVPISNHLYFYWYRQILGQKVEFLVSFYNNEISEKSEIFDDQFSVERPDGSNFTLKIRSTKLEDSAMYFCASSDTSGAISRGEQFFGPGTRLTVL.

The chain couples TRBV5-6 to TRBJ2-1; 15 positions match TRBD2. CDR1 is SGHDT, CDR2 YYEEEE, per germline. CDR3 length: 19 residues. J gave up 2 bases and V 2 bases, and 8 bases lay outside the gene matches. CDR3 DNA sequence: TGTGCCAGCAGCTTACCGGGACTAGCGGGGGGCCGCCCCTACAATGAGCAGTTCTTC. It is translated as CASSLPGLAGGRPYNEQFF.

The chain has TRBV5-4 and TRBJ1-5, with a possible D match to TRBD1 (6 bases). Germline V gene sequence: CDR1 SGHNT, CDR2 YYREEE (reference sequence). The CDR3 has 13 amino acids. With 5 bases removed from V and 7 bases from J, the gap between germline ends came to 13 bases. CDR3 residues: CASSLDRIQPQHF. As DNA, the CDR3 is TGTGCCAGCAGTCTTGACAGGATCCAGCCCCAGCATTTT.

The chain uses TRBV2 and TRBJ2-3; TRBD2 matches at 7 bases. This CDR3 has 15 residues. Germline V gives CDR1 SNHLY, CDR2 FYNNEI. The V segment lost 7 bases and the J segment 4 bases; nucleotides outside the gene matches: 11. CDR3 region: CASTLNKRGPDTQYF. The DNA for the CDR3 is TGTGCCAGCACCCTTAACAAGCGGGGTCCAGATACGCAGTATTTT.

The chain has TRBV7-8 and TRBJ1-2; the D gene is possibly TRBD1 (6 bases). Germline CDR1 is SGHVS and CDR2 is FQNEAQ. CDR3 size: 14 residues. V lost 5 bases, J lost 7 bases, and 17 bases lay in between. The CDR3 reads CASSPLQGPGGYTF. In DNA, the CDR3 is TGTGCCAGCAGCCCTCTACAGGGACCGGGTGGCTACACCTTC.

The chain uses TRBV6-5 and TRBJ1-1; D unclear. The CDR3 is 15 amino acids. CDR1 and CDR2 from the germline V gene are MNHEY and SVGAGI. Trimming removed 4 bases from V and 11 bases from J, with 23 bases in between. CDR3 in amino acids: CASSSTYAWEGGAFF. CDR3 DNA: TGTGCCAGCAGTTCCACCTATGCCTGGGAGGGCGGTGCTTTCTTT.